This T cell receptor (beta chain) was captured in a study of OX40 agonist ivuxolimab in advanced cancers. Study-level information: Patients undergoing dose escalation presented with hepatocellular carcinoma, melanoma, renal cell or head and neck cancer. Eligibility rules accepted prior anti-PD-1, anti-PD-L1 or anti-CTLA-4 therapy, and 35% to 45% had some.

The CDR3 totals 17 residues. The V gene's germline CDR1 is SGHDT and CDR2 YYEEEE. Concerning this clone: Its antigen is not identified.

Study-level points and caveats: The expanded peripheral T cells' antigen specificity was not determined.

Repertoires were generated with immunoSEQ multiplex PCR, while TCRdb's copy carries only in-frame clones and drops some. The data show 37,000 or so clones, roughly 87% seen once. Sequenced here: CD4+ or CD8+ T cells sorted from blood, sampled in a trial of the OX40 agonist ivuxolimab. The chain couples TRBV5-6 to TRBJ2-5; 8 bases are shared with TRBD1. The J call may be wrong; the DNA end is better matched by TRBJ2-7. The receptor was isolated from an adult with an advanced solid tumor such as melanoma, head and neck, liver or kidney cancer. For the CDR3, the DNA is TGTGCCAGCAGCTTCACACTCGGGACAGGCCCCGGTTACGAGCAGTACTTC. Amino acid sequence: CASSFTLGTGPGYEQYF.